This TCR beta chain was obtained from a study of T cells in women clearing cervical HPV infection (dated by TCRdb to the late 2010s). Background on the whole study: The cases were 20 to 25 women with histologically confirmed HPV16-related CIN3 or worse, and 2 of those women had invasive cancers. Controls were around 23 women whose single incident HPV16 infection cleared within 12 months without precancer or cancer developing. The parent cohort enrolled about 10,000 women aged 18 or older in Guanacaste, Costa Rica, in about 1993 to 1995 and followed the women for seven years. Quality controls consisted of five blinded duplicates per group, for a total of roughly 60 samples made up of 50 participants and about 10 replicates. An exploratory proof-of-principle case-control study, nested within the Guanacaste HPV Natural History Study in Costa Rica, was conducted to compare TCR repertoires across cervical HPV16 outcomes. Cases had a median age of approximately 35 years compared with 37 to 45 for controls, and baseline characteristics showed no significant differences between the groups. Cases were matched to controls by age within five years and by the year the sample was collected. HLA typing was available for only a few women, so HLA type could not be excluded as a confounder. Blood from cases was drawn at the visit where the lesion was first identified, while blood from controls was drawn once the infection was no longer detected. Among cases, blood sampling came a median of almost 150 days after lesion detection, with an interquartile range of about 90 to 220 days. Summary of the overall study and its limitations: Significantly higher TCR repertoire richness was observed in CIN3+ cases than in controls across sequencing depths, whereas no difference in evenness was found. Because the number of T cells in each sample was unknown, differences in richness could reflect differing T-cell content rather than repertoire biology. Cases had lower TRBV6-7 relative abundance than controls (0.11% versus 0.16%; Bonferroni P = 0.0008). The cross-sectional design could not show whether the associations came before the infection or were a result of it, and neither effector/memory subsets nor HPV-specific T cells were isolated. Random forest classifiers combining richness and V gene abundances distinguished cases from controls with an estimated AUC of roughly 0.83.

Every participant had a single incident cervical HPV16 infection, and women with prevalent HPV16 infections were excluded. Cervical HPV DNA was detected with MY09/MY11 PCR, and genotyping was done by dot-blot hybridization. Fifteen mL of heparinized blood were centrifuged, and the buffy coat was split into aliquots, frozen at -30 degrees C, and then kept at -80 degrees C. QIAGEN kits were used to extract genomic DNA from the buffy coat specimens. TCR beta CDR3 regions were amplified by multiplex PCR using the immunoSEQ assay from an average of about 1.2 ug genomic DNA per sample. Primer bias was corrected in the assay by using a complete synthetic TCR repertoire to establish an amplification baseline. The amplicons were sequenced using the Illumina platform. The study's processing was this. Error correction of the sequences involved clustering with frequency ratios plus a modified nearest-neighbor algorithm, after which the sequences were analyzed in the immunoSEQ Analyzer using IMGT gene definitions. At each rarefaction depth, TCR richness and evenness were averaged across 20 rarefaction repeats, and any sample with fewer sequences than the depth was left out. Wilcoxon rank sum tests with FDR correction were used to compare relative abundances of V, D and J genes between the groups. An intraclass correlation of 95% to 97% for TCR richness and an average of roughly 76% across 65 or so gene segments were obtained from the blinded duplicates. TCRdb took over this immuneACCESS table, retaining in-frame rearrangements with V and J assigned. Such tables are incomplete; in checked studies, under half of the missing clones stem from an unresolved V gene, and the remainder is unexplained. That table is the source of V, J and clone size, and D and trimming were worked out from the DNA. The table of this sample itemizes approximately 39,000 clones. 1.5% to 2% of the sample is in the top ten clones.

A remark on this clone: No antigen is known for it. The read finishes 3 residues shy of the CDR3 end, and the germline J gene is used to complete it.

Compared with germline, V lacks 1 base and J lacks 3 bases; bases without a gene match: 6. Inclusive of the bounding cysteine and phenylalanine, the CDR3 is 16 residues long. Part of the CDR3 DNA is given, 39 bases translated from base 1. CDR1 and CDR2 are drawn from the germline V gene: MNHNS, SASEGT. Material for sequencing was blood buffy coat. This TCR was sampled from a woman aged 18 to 75 with a cervical HPV16 infection that either progressed to CIN3+ or cleared (not recorded which). The V and J segments used are TRBV6-1 and TRBJ2-3; 8 junctional bases match TRBD2. CDR3 sequence: CASSEEAGEGTDTQYF. Incomplete CDR3 DNA: TGTGCCAGCAGTGAAGAAGCGGGGGAGGGGACAGATACG.